This T cell receptor (beta chain) was recovered during a study of T cell changes during pregnancy in multiple sclerosis (dated by TCRdb to about 2019). Regarding the study in general: The study examined how the T cell repertoire changed over the course of pregnancy in women with multiple sclerosis.

About this clone itself: What antigen it recognizes has not been identified. No much larger clone is present one base from it, and per-base qualities are unavailable.

The germline V gene supplies CDR1 MDHEN and CDR2 SYDVKM. Here V drops 8 bases and J drops 2 bases, and the junction holds 8 bases not matched to any gene. From the cysteine through the phenylalanine, the CDR3 covers 14 amino acids. Only the CDR3 DNA stays, 42 bases, in frame from base 1. Library creation used the immunoSEQ multiplex PCR assay. What TCRdb holds here is the immuneACCESS table cut down to in-frame rearrangements. Part of the clones is not present; checked against another copy, under half of the missing clones reflect an unresolved V gene, and the others are unexplained. Here the sample has fewer than 150,000 clones; less than 97% occur a single time. The ten largest make up 0.44% of the sample.

The sequencing used peripheral blood, collected after pregnancy. The chain uses TRBV28 and TRBJ2-7, with 8 middle bases fitting TRBD1. The receptor was isolated from a female donor with multiple sclerosis, enrolled in a pregnancy study. The CDR3 reads as follows: CASGMDRVPYEQYF. The DNA is TGTGCCAGCGGGATGGACAGGGTCCCCTACGAGCAGTACTTC.